This TCR beta chain appears in the sequencing data of a study of cytomegalovirus exposure and HLA in healthy donors. Germline values: CDR1 SGHAT, CDR2 FQNNGV. The germline V and J ends were trimmed by 5 bases and 7 bases, with 15 bases remaining between them. The CDR3 contains 14 residues. Sequencing used immunoSEQ multiplex PCR; TCRdb keeps in-frame clones, though not all of them. The sample yields about 250,000 clones, roughly 90% seen once. The source material was PBMCs. The chain has TRBV11-2 and TRBJ2-1; the D gene is possibly TRBD2 (5 bases). The receptor's source is a man younger than 30 in good health and CMV-seropositive. Written as DNA, the CDR3 is TGTGCCAGCAGCCATATCGTTCCGGGAAATGAGCAGTTCTTC. Residues: CASSHIVPGNEQFF. The whole variable domain, filled in from reference TRBV11-2 and TRBJ2-1, reads EAGVAQSPRYKIIEKRQSVAFWCNPISGHATLYWYQQILGQGPKLLIQFQNNGVVDDSQLPKDRFSAERLKGVDSTLKIQPAKLEDSAVYLCASSHIVPGNEQFFGPGTRLTVL.